The 26 T cell receptor beta chains below all came from one sample that was sequenced in a study of blood T cell repertoires in COVID-19. Assay used: immunoSEQ multiplex PCR; TCRdb lists only in-frame clones, some missing. Seen here are 72,000 or so clones, 80% observed once, and the top ten hold around a sixth. The sequencing input was peripheral blood. These receptor sequences come from a man aged 70-80 years who had recovered from COVID-19.

The J gene is TRBJ1-4, the V gene TRBV30, with a possible D match to TRBD1 (6 bases). This CDR3 region has 13 residues. The V gene's germline CDR1 is GTSNPN and CDR2 SVGIG (reference sequence). The chain's CDR3 is CAWGRGQGEKLFF. CDR3 sequence (DNA): TGTGCTTGGGGCAGGGGCCAGGGGGAAAAACTGTTTTTT.

The chain carries TRBV7-2 and TRBJ1-5, with D maybe TRBD1 (5 bases). The germline CDR1 and CDR2 sequences are SGHTA and FQGNSA. The length of the CDR3 is 14 residues. With 1 base removed from V and 3 bases from J, the gap between germline ends came to 7 bases. CDR3 sequence (DNA): TGTGCCAGCAGCTTAGACAGGTTCAATCAGCCCCAGCATTTT. This gives the protein CASSLDRFNQPQHF.

The rearrangement links TRBV6-5 to TRBJ1-3; D is ambiguous. The CDR3 has 14 amino acids. V lost 0 bases, J lost 3 bases, and 6 bases lay in between. Germline V CDR1 and CDR2: MNHEY, SVGAGI. The CDR3 here is CASSYSSRGNTIYF. CDR3 in DNA: TGTGCCAGCAGTTACTCGAGTCGTGGAAACACCATATATTTT.

For the CDR3, the DNA is TGTGCCAGCAGCAAACGGACAGCAACTAATGAAAAACTGTTTTTT. Amino acids: CASSKRTATNEKLFF. The chain carries TRBV5-6 and TRBJ1-4; the D gene is possibly TRBD1 (6 bases). Trimming removed 4 bases at V and 0 bases at J, with 10 bases between. The CDR3 runs to 15 residues. CDR1 SGHDT and CDR2 YYEEEE come from the germline V gene.

CDR3 coding DNA: TGCGCCAGCAGCCAACACACAGGGGGAGAAGAGCAGTACTTC. Translating gives CASSQHTGGEEQYF. The rearrangement links TRBV4-3 to TRBJ2-7, with 8 nucleotides matching TRBD1. The CDR3 is made up of 14 amino acids. Per the germline V gene, CDR1 is LGHNA and CDR2 is YSLEER. After removal of 2 bases from V and 7 bases from J, the junction contained 7 bases not matched to a gene.

The CDR3 sequence is CASSERRSSYEQYF. The CDR3 DNA is TGTGCCAGCAGCGAACGCCGTAGCTCCTACGAGCAGTACTTC. The chain joins TRBV11-3 to TRBJ2-7; unclear D gene. V was trimmed by 5 bases and J by 0 bases, leaving 11 bases between them. The CDR3 is 14 residues long. Germline CDR1 reads SGHNT; CDR2 reads YENEEA.

The chain carries TRBV6-2 or TRBV6-3 and TRBJ2-7; D not certain. Germline V gene data show CDR1 as MNHEY and CDR2 as SVGEGT. Deletions cut 2 bases from V and 0 bases from J, with 2 bases between. The CDR3 consists of 12 residues. CDR3 nucleotide sequence: TGTGCCAGCAGTTACCGCTCCTACGAGCAGTACTTC. Its translation is CASSYRSYEQYF.

V gene TRBV7-2 combines with J gene TRBJ1-3; possibly TRBD1 for D (5 bases). V was trimmed by 0 bases and J by 9 bases, leaving 18 bases between them. The CDR3 is 16 residues long. Looked up from germline, CDR1 is SGHTA and CDR2 is FQGNSA. CDR3 sequence (DNA): TGTGCCAGCAGCTTAGCACAATCAGGGTCCCAAAGCACCATATATTTT. Translating it yields CASSLAQSGSQSTIYF.

The chain uses TRBV7-2 and TRBJ2-2, with D perhaps TRBD1 (6 bases). Between the trimmed V and J ends, which lost 5 bases and 2 bases, there was a span of 15 bases. Germline V lookup: CDR1 SGHTA, CDR2 FQGNSA. This CDR3 has 16 residues. The CDR3 DNA reads as TGTGCCAGCAGCCCCCGGACAGCCAGCAACACCGGGGAGCTGTTTTTT. Its protein is CASSPRTASNTGELFF.

The V call is TRBV7-8, the J call TRBJ1-5; 7 nucleotides agree with TRBD1. This CDR3 is 14 amino acids long. The germline V gene has CDR1 SGHVS and CDR2 FQNEAQ. Unmatched junction bases numbered 7, after V lost 5 bases and J lost 6 bases. CDR3 nucleotides: TGTGCCAGCAGCCTCGACAGGGCCTCTCAGCCCCAGCATTTT. Its translation: CASSLDRASQPQHF.

This chain joins TRBV5-6 and TRBJ2-1; a possible D gene is TRBD1 (6 bases). Deletions cut 4 bases from V and 8 bases from J, with 22 bases between. CDR3 length: 16 residues. Germline V gives CDR1 SGHDT, CDR2 YYEEEE. The CDR3 spells CASSSTQGILVDEQFF. Written as DNA, the CDR3 is TGTGCCAGCAGCAGCACTCAGGGGATCCTAGTCGATGAGCAGTTCTTC.

The gene calls are TRBV19 and TRBJ2-1; no firm D call. CDR1 is LNHDA and CDR2 is SQIVND in the germline V gene (reference sequence). Trimming removed 5 bases at V and 0 bases at J, with 11 bases between. The CDR3 runs 15 residues. The DNA for the CDR3 is TGTGCCAGTAGTTCCCCGCGTTTCTCCTACAATGAGCAGTTCTTC. This codes for CASSSPRFSYNEQFF.

The gene calls are TRBV10-2 and TRBJ2-1, with 13 nucleotides matching TRBD2. The CDR3 covers 15 residues. The V and J ends lost 2 bases and 5 bases, in that order; junction bases with no gene match: 0. CDR1 and CDR2 (germline): WSHSY, SAAADI. CDR3 in amino acids: CASSEGTSGNNEQFF. The CDR3 DNA reads TGCGCCAGCAGTGAGGGGACTAGCGGGAACAATGAGCAGTTCTTC.

J is TRBJ1-5 and V is TRBV2; 8 nucleotides match TRBD1. The CDR3 has 13 amino acids. Germline-derived CDR1 and CDR2 are SNHLY and FYNNEI. The ends lost 4 bases at V and 8 bases at J; junction bases unmatched: 4. CDR3: CASSAGGVKPQHF. The CDR3 coding sequence is TGTGCCAGCAGTGCAGGGGGCGTTAAGCCCCAGCATTTT.

This chain connects TRBV7-9 to TRBJ2-3, with 9 bases identical to TRBD1. The CDR3 loop spans 17 amino acids. CDR1 SEHNR and CDR2 FQNEAQ come from the germline V gene (reference sequence). After removal of 5 bases from V and 0 bases from J, the junction contained 9 bases not matched to a gene. As DNA, the CDR3 is TGTGCCAGCAGCAGTGGGACAGGGACAACTAGCACAGATACGCAGTATTTT. As protein: CASSSGTGTTSTDTQYF.

The V and J genes are TRBV5-1 and TRBJ1-1, with no clear D. Trimming took off 4 bases at V and 1 base at J, with 17 bases between the two ends. CDR1 is SGHRS and CDR2 is YFSETQ in the germline V gene. The CDR3 runs to 16 residues. The CDR3 bases are TGCGCCAGCAGCCCGGAGGGATGGGGTGGGAACACTGAAGCTTTCTTT. Encoded protein: CASSPEGWGGNTEAFF.

The rearrangement uses TRBV19 and TRBJ1-1, with D maybe TRBD1 (6 bases). This CDR3 has 17 amino acids. Germline V CDR1 and CDR2: LNHDA, SQIVND (reference sequence). V dropped 3 bases and J dropped 0 bases, with 17 bases sitting between them. The CDR3 sequence is CASSIGGTDSMNTEAFF. As DNA, the CDR3 is TGTGCCAGTAGTATCGGGGGGACGGACAGCATGAACACTGAAGCTTTCTTT.

The chain is built from TRBV28 and TRBJ2-7; TRBD2 agrees at 8 bases. The CDR3 consists of 14 residues. Per the germline V gene, CDR1 is MDHEN and CDR2 is SYDVKM. Trimming removed 8 bases from V and 2 bases from J; junction bases left unmatched: 8. CDR3 in DNA: TGTGCCAGCCGCCTTAGCGGGGAAACCTACGAGCAGTACTTC. It specifies CASRLSGETYEQYF.

The chain links TRBV19 to TRBJ2-6, with D possibly TRBD1 on 6 matching bases. CDR3 length: 15 residues. Germline CDR1 reads LNHDA; CDR2 reads SQIVND (reference sequence). V was cut by 4 bases and J by 3 bases, with 10 bases left in between. The CDR3 region has the DNA TGTGCCAGTAGTAGTAGGGGGAGTGGGGCCAACGTCCTGACTTTC. As protein: CASSSRGSGANVLTF.

V gene TRBV6-5 combines with J gene TRBJ2-7; 8 bases align to TRBD1. Germline assignment: CDR1 MNHEY and CDR2 SVGAGI. This CDR3 comprises 14 residues. J lost 0 bases, V lost 5 bases, and 3 bases had no gene match. The CDR3 reads CASSRTGPSYEQYF. CDR3 nucleotide sequence: TGTGCCAGCAGTCGGACAGGGCCCTCCTACGAGCAGTACTTC.

The chain links TRBV3-1 (or the pseudogene TRBV3-2) to TRBJ2-2; maybe TRBD1 (5 bases). Germline CDR1 LGHDT, CDR2 YNNKEL (reference sequence). The CDR3 spans 14 residues. V was cut by 6 bases and J by 1 base, with 9 bases left in between. The CDR3, as DNA: TGTGCCAGCAGTCGGACAAGGAACACCGGGGAGCTGTTTTTT. Amino acids: CASSRTRNTGELFF.

This clone has only a few counts. V gene TRBV10-3 combines with J gene TRBJ2-2; a possible D gene is TRBD1 (5 bases). CDR1 and CDR2 from the germline V gene are ENHRY and SYGVKD. This CDR3 has 16 residues. The V end lost 4 bases, the J end lost 4 bases, and 16 bases lay between the germline ends. In nucleotides, the CDR3 is TGTGCCATCAGTGGGCTCACAGGCGTTTCCACCGGGGAGCTGTTTTTT. The encoded protein is CAISGLTGVSTGELFF.

This clone was seen once. This chain uses TRBV6-6 with TRBJ2-1; the match to TRBD2 covers 11 bases. V trimming: 2 bases; J trimming: 6 bases; junction bases outside the gene matches: 3. Germline loops: CDR1 MNHNY, CDR2 SVGAGI (reference sequence). The CDR3 has 15 residues. CDR3 coding DNA: TGTGCCAGCAGTTACGTTACTAGCGGGAGCAATGAGCAGTTCTTC. It encodes CASSYVTSGSNEQFF.

The genes are TRBV5-6 and TRBJ2-2; 9 bases are shared with TRBD1. Trimming at V came to 1 base and at J to 3 bases, leaving 13 bases not matched to a gene. This CDR3 comprises 19 residues. Germline CDR1 is SGHDT and CDR2 is YYEEEE. The CDR3 sequence is CASSLPNPGQGVHTGELFF. Written as DNA, the CDR3 is TGTGCCAGCAGCTTGCCCAATCCGGGACAGGGAGTTCACACCGGGGAGCTGTTTTTT.

The chain is built from TRBV12-3 or TRBV12-4 and TRBJ1-1; D unresolved. The V gene lost 5 bases and the J gene lost 3 bases, with 10 bases spanning the gap. CDR3 length: 13 residues. CDR3 nucleotides: TGTGCCAGCAGTCCTTCGGGGTACACTGAAGCTTTCTTT. Protein: CASSPSGYTEAFF.

This chain links TRBV25-1 with TRBJ2-1; 14 bases map to TRBD2. With V trimmed by 6 bases and J by 12 bases, 13 bases remained unmatched. The CDR3 length is 16 residues. Germline-derived CDR1 and CDR2 are MGHDK and SYGVNS. The CDR3 region is CASSMAGLAGAVGQFF. CDR3 DNA: TGTGCCAGCAGCATGGCGGGACTAGCGGGGGCCGTGGGGCAGTTCTTC.